These 21 T cell receptor beta chains were sequenced from one sample in a study of blood T cell repertoires in COVID-19. Measured with immunoSEQ multiplex PCR; TCRdb has only the in-frame clones, and not every one. The table lists tens of thousands of clones, about nine tenths of them singletons. The sequencing input was peripheral blood. The origin of the receptors is a man aged 55 to 70 with COVID-19, enrolled during active disease.

V is TRBV5-4 and J is TRBJ2-1; possible D gene TRBD2, 6 bases. CDR1 is SGHNT, CDR2 YYREEE, per germline (reference sequence). With 1 base removed from V and 4 bases from J, the gap between germline ends came to 6 bases. CDR3 size: 13 residues. The DNA of the CDR3 is TGTGCCAGCAGCTTGAGCGGGTACAATGAGCAGTTCTTC. It specifies CASSLSGYNEQFF.

The chain carries TRBV18 and TRBJ2-5; maybe TRBD1 (6 bases). From germline, CDR1 is KGHSH and CDR2 LQKENI. CDR3 length equals 13 residues. Trimming shortened V by 4 bases and J by 5 bases, and 11 bases separated the two germline ends. The CDR3 region has the DNA TGTGCCAGCTCACTGACAGGAATCGAGACCCAGTACTTC. Protein sequence: CASSLTGIETQYF.

This chain uses TRBV6-5 with TRBJ1-5; no clear D gene. CDR1 is MNHEY and CDR2 is SVGAGI in the germline V gene. Trimming pared 6 bases from V and 7 bases from J, leaving 7 bases between. The CDR3 covers 11 residues. The CDR3 here is CASREGQPQHF. As DNA, the CDR3 is TGTGCCAGCAGGGAGGGCCAGCCCCAGCATTTT.

The chain uses TRBV25-1 and TRBJ1-1; 10 nucleotides align to TRBD1. Per the germline V gene, CDR1 is MGHDK and CDR2 is SYGVNS. This CDR3 spans 17 amino acids. V trimming: 7 bases; J trimming: 1 base; junction bases outside the gene matches: 12. CDR3 in amino acids: CASTPLDRGHGNTEAFF. In DNA, the CDR3 is TGTGCCAGCACCCCTCTCGACAGGGGGCATGGGAACACTGAAGCTTTCTTT.

The chain joins TRBV29-1 to TRBJ2-2; 10 nucleotides align to TRBD2. There are 14 residues in the CDR3. The trim removed 4 bases at V and 5 bases at J, leaving 4 bases unmatched. Germline CDR1 and CDR2: SQVTM and ANQGSEA. Written as DNA, the CDR3 is TGCAGCGTTGGACTAGCGGGCATAACCGGGGAGCTGTTTTTT. Amino acid sequence: CSVGLAGITGELFF.

The rearrangement joins TRBV7-9 to TRBJ2-3, with 9 bases aligning to TRBD2. The CDR3 has 18 residues. Per the germline V gene, CDR1 is SEHNR and CDR2 is FQNEAQ (reference sequence). V trimming: 4 bases; J trimming: 4 bases; junction bases outside the gene matches: 15. DNA for the CDR3: TGTGCCAGCAGCTCCTTTGGGACTAGCCCCCGCGGACCAGATACGCAGTATTTT. It codes for CASSSFGTSPRGPDTQYF.

J is TRBJ2-2 and V is TRBV6-5; tentatively, D is TRBD2 (5 bases). The CDR3 has 14 amino acids. Germline CDR1 MNHEY, CDR2 SVGAGI. V shed 5 bases and J shed 6 bases, with 13 bases lying between them. Written as DNA, the CDR3 is TGTGCCAGCAGTCTTGGTGAGGGTTCCGGGGAGCTGTTTTTT. Translation gives CASSLGEGSGELFF.

Of note for this clone: This sequence may be a read error, since a much larger clone differs from it by one base. J is TRBJ1-2 and V is TRBV19; 10 bases agree with TRBD1. Per germline, CDR1 LNHDA and CDR2 SQIVND (reference sequence). Losses at the gene ends were 3 bases for V and 9 bases for J; bases not matched to a gene: 7. The CDR3 has 14 residues. Written as DNA, the CDR3 is TGTGCCAGTAGTATCCGGGACAGGGGCGGCAGCTACACCTTC. Amino acids: CASSIRDRGGSYTF.

V is TRBV1 and J is TRBJ2-7; the table's D call, TRBD1, has no DNA check behind it. TRBV1 is a documented pseudogene. The CDR3 has 18 amino acids. The CDR3 loop is CTSSQAGTERTTSYEQYF. The CDR3 DNA follows: TGCACCAGCAGCCAAGCCGGGACAGAGAGGACTACGTCCTACGAGCAGTACTTC.

V usage is TRBV3-1 (or the pseudogene TRBV3-2) and J usage is TRBJ1-2; tentative D call: TRBD1 (5 bases). The germline V and J ends were trimmed by 1 base and 6 bases, with 12 bases remaining between them. This CDR3 has 14 residues. The germline V gene encodes CDR1 LGHDT and CDR2 YNNKEL (reference sequence). The CDR3 loop reads CASSQGRQGNGYTF. Written as DNA, the CDR3 is TGTGCCAGCAGCCAAGGTCGCCAGGGAAATGGCTACACCTTC.

J is TRBJ1-4 and V is TRBV7-8, with D possibly being TRBD1 (6 bases). From germline, CDR1 is SGHVS and CDR2 FQNEAQ. The V end was cut by 5 bases, the J end by 8 bases, with 15 bases between. The CDR3 contains 14 residues. CDR3 DNA sequence: TGTGCCAGCAGCCTGGACAGAACGTGGGAAAAACTGTTTTTT. Amino acid sequence: CASSLDRTWEKLFF.

This chain links TRBV6-2 or TRBV6-3 with TRBJ1-1; tentatively, D is TRBD1 (5 bases). V dropped 4 bases and J dropped 4 bases, with 13 bases sitting between them. Germline assignment: CDR1 MNHEY and CDR2 SVGEGT. CDR3 length equals 14 residues. The CDR3 coding sequence is TGTGCCAGCAGTTCCGGGGGGATCGGCACTGAAGCTTTCTTT. It encodes CASSSGGIGTEAFF.

The J gene is TRBJ2-5, the V gene TRBV3-1 (or the pseudogene TRBV3-2); 12 bases are a match to TRBD2. V shed 0 bases and J 0 bases; nucleotides not matched to a gene: 8. The CDR3 totals 19 residues. In germline, CDR1 is LGHDT, CDR2 YNNKEL (reference sequence). The DNA of the CDR3 is TGTGCCAGCAGCCAAGATTCTAGCGGGAGGGTCGGGCACCAAGAGACCCAGTACTTC. It translates to CASSQDSSGRVGHQETQYF.

J is TRBJ2-7 and V is TRBV28; 7 bases are shared with TRBD1. This CDR3 is built from 15 residues. Germline trimming cut 7 bases from V and 5 bases from J; bases unmatched to any gene: 14. Germline loops: CDR1 MDHEN, CDR2 SYDVKM. The CDR3 bases are TGTGCCAGCATCCCTAGGGACAGTGGTGCAAACGAGCAGTACTTC. This codes for CASIPRDSGANEQYF. The full variable domain, its missing parts supplied by reference TRBV28 and TRBJ2-7, is DVKVTQSSRYLVKRTGEKVFLECVQDMDHENMFWYRQDPGLGLRLIYFSYDVKMKEKGDIPEGYSVSREKKERFSLILESASTNQTSMYLCASIPRDSGANEQYFGPGTRLTVT.

This chain links TRBV5-1 with TRBJ1-1; 9 positions match TRBD1. The CDR3 is 15 amino acids. With V trimmed by 1 base and J by 5 bases, 6 bases remained unmatched. Germline values: CDR1 SGHRS, CDR2 YFSETQ. The CDR3 spells CASSLIQGARTEAFF. The CDR3 DNA sequence: TGCGCCAGCAGCTTGATACAGGGGGCGCGGACTGAAGCTTTCTTT. Based on the CDR3 plus reference TRBV5-1 and TRBJ1-1, the full variable domain is KAGVTQTPRYLIKTRGQQVTLSCSPISGHRSVSWYQQTPGQGLQFLFEYFSETQRNKGNFPGRFSGRQFSNSRSEMNVSTLELGDSALYLCASSLIQGARTEAFFGQGTRLTVV.

This chain connects TRBV6-2 or TRBV6-3 to TRBJ1-1, with 8 bases matching TRBD1. The CDR3 sequence is 14 residues long. V was clipped by 2 bases and J by 8 bases; unmatched bases: 7. Germline V gene sequence: CDR1 MNHEY, CDR2 SVGEGT. The CDR3 nucleotides read TGTGCCAGCAGTTACCAGGCAGGGGGCACGGAAGCTTTCTTT. This gives the protein CASSYQAGGTEAFF.

The gene calls are TRBV2 and TRBJ1-1; D gene ambiguous. V was clipped by 7 bases and J by 4 bases, with 16 bases between them. Germline V gene lookup returns CDR1 SNHLY and CDR2 FYNNEI. This CDR3 comprises 14 residues. CDR3 region: CASIGIRESTEAFF. The CDR3 DNA follows: TGTGCCAGCATCGGGATTAGGGAGTCCACTGAAGCTTTCTTT.

This chain links TRBV2 with TRBJ2-1, with 11 bases matching TRBD2. CDR3 size: 15 residues. Germline loops: CDR1 SNHLY, CDR2 FYNNEI. V shed 2 bases and J 4 bases; nucleotides not matched to a gene: 1. The CDR3 loop reads CASSERLAGYNEQFF. Written as DNA, the CDR3 is TGTGCCAGCAGTGAAAGACTAGCGGGGTACAATGAGCAGTTCTTC.

The chain recombines TRBV7-2 with TRBJ2-1; maybe TRBD1 (8 bases). V gave up 4 bases and J gave up 9 bases, with 16 bases separating them. Looked up from germline, CDR1 is SGHTA and CDR2 is FQGNSA. The CDR3 totals 14 residues. CDR3 DNA sequence: TGTGCCAGCAGCTCCCAGACAGGGGAGGGTGAGCAGTTCTTC. Translation gives CASSSQTGEGEQFF.

The DNA for the CDR3 is TGTGCCAGCAGAAACTCGGGGTCCTATGGCTACACCTTC. It encodes CASRNSGSYGYTF. The chain joins TRBV6-5 to TRBJ1-2; D gene ambiguous. Between the trimmed V and J ends, which lost 6 bases and 4 bases, there was a span of 12 bases. The germline CDR1 and CDR2 sequences are MNHEY and SVGAGI. This CDR3 comprises 13 residues.

The rearrangement uses TRBV5-5 and TRBJ1-5, with 7 bases matching TRBD1. The V gene end was trimmed by 3 bases and the J gene end by 5 bases; junction bases not matched to a gene: 2. The CDR3 contains 13 residues. Germline assignment: CDR1 SGHKS and CDR2 YYEKEE (reference sequence). The CDR3 loop is CASSSTGDQPQHF. CDR3 nucleotide sequence: TGTGCCAGCAGCTCTACAGGGGATCAGCCCCAGCATTTT.